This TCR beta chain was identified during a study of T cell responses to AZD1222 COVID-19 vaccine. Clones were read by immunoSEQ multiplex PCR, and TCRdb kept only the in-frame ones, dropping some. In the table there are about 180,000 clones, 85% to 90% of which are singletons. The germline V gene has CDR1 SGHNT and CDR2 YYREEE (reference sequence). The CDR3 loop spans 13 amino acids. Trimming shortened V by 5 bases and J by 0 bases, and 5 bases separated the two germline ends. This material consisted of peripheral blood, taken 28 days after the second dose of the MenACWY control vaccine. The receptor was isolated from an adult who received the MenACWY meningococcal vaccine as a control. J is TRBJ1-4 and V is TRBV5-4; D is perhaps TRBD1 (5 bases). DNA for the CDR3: TGTGCCAGCAGGACAGCAACTAATGAAAAACTGTTTTTT. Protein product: CASRTATNEKLFF. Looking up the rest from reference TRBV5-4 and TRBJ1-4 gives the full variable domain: ETGVTQSPTHLIKTRGQQVTLRCSSQSGHNTVSWYQQALGQGPQFIFQYYREEENGRGNFPPRFSGLQFPNYSSELNVNALELDDSALYLCASRTATNEKLFFGSGTQLSVL.